The 27 T cell receptor beta chains below come from one sample, sequenced in a study of CD8 T cells in ankylosing spondylitis. TCRdb re-analysed the 5' RACE reads in MiXCR, keeping a single row per CDR3 protein. The sample has 250,000 to 300,000 distinct CDR3 sequences, 20% seen once. Sequencing was performed on blood, either unsorted or a sorted T cell fraction (not recorded which). Source of these receptors: a male donor with ankylosing spondylitis or in good health (not recorded which).

The chain uses TRBV5-1 and TRBJ2-7, with 12 bases lining up with TRBD2. J gave up 3 bases and V 4 bases, and 17 bases lay outside the gene matches. Looked up from germline, CDR1 is SGHRS and CDR2 is YFSETQ. The CDR3 runs 19 residues. CDR3 bases: TGCGCCAGCAGCCCCCTCAGGACTAGCGGGACGGACCCTGGCTACGAGCAGTACGTC. The encoded protein is CASSPLRTSGTDPGYEQYV.

The genes are TRBV15 and TRBJ1-4; D uncertain. This CDR3 comprises 14 residues. V lost 2 bases to trimming and J lost 8 bases, with 12 bases between them. Per the germline V gene, CDR1 is LNHNV and CDR2 is YYDKDF (reference sequence). The CDR3 reads CATSRMGVDEKLFF. In DNA, the CDR3 is TGTGCCACCAGCAGAATGGGAGTAGACGAAAAACTGTTTTTT.

This sequence joins TRBV5-1 and TRBJ2-2; D unresolved. The CDR3 length is 18 residues. Germline V gene sequence: CDR1 SGHRS, CDR2 YFSETQ. V lost 2 bases and J 5 bases, leaving 22 bases between the germline ends. The CDR3 spells CASSLARASTQTTGELFF. The CDR3, as DNA: TGCGCCAGCAGCTTAGCCAGAGCCTCGACACAGACAACCGGGGAGCTGTTTTTT. Complete variable domain (other parts from reference TRBV5-1 and TRBJ2-2): KAGVTQTPRYLIKTRGQQVTLSCSPISGHRSVSWYQQTPGQGLQFLFEYFSETQRNKGNFPGRFSGRQFSNSRSEMNVSTLELGDSALYLCASSLARASTQTTGELFFGEGSRLTVL.

This clonotype was found a few times. This chain links TRBV15 with TRBJ2-3, with D possibly TRBD1 on 6 matching bases. The length of the CDR3 is 15 residues. V shed 5 bases and J shed 1 base, with 13 bases lying between them. Germline lookup yields CDR1 LNHNV and CDR2 YYDKDF (reference sequence). The chain's CDR3 is CATSQGRGGTDTQYF. The CDR3 DNA is TGTGCCACCAGCCAGGGGCGCGGCGGCACAGATACGCAGTATTTT.

This chain uses TRBV12-3 or TRBV12-4 with TRBJ2-1, with 11 bases that match TRBD2. The CDR3 contains 14 residues. V trimming: 6 bases; J trimming: 10 bases; junction bases outside the gene matches: 8. The CDR3 loop reads CASSGTSGWGEQFF. The CDR3 DNA reads as TGTGCCAGCAGCGGGACTAGCGGCTGGGGGGAGCAGTTCTTC.

This clonotype was detected a few times. This sequence joins TRBV20-1 and TRBJ2-3, with 7 bases that match TRBD2. J gave up 3 bases and V 6 bases, and 3 bases lay outside the gene matches. The CDR3 totals 12 residues. Germline CDR1 is DFQATT and CDR2 is SNEGSKA (reference sequence). CDR3 region: CSAGGGTDTQYF. The CDR3 nucleotides read TGCAGTGCGGGGGGGGGTACAGATACGCAGTATTTT.

J is TRBJ1-1 and V is TRBV28, with no clear D. Germline V gives CDR1 MDHEN, CDR2 SYDVKM. This CDR3 contains 13 residues. With 4 bases removed from V and 5 bases from J, the gap between germline ends came to 11 bases. This chain's CDR3 is CASSSPAGTEAFF. CDR3 sequence (DNA): TGTGCCAGCAGTTCCCCGGCGGGAACTGAAGCTTTCTTT.

The chain carries TRBV15 and TRBJ2-1; 8 bases are shared with TRBD1. The CDR3 is 15 amino acids. With 2 bases clipped from V and 7 bases from J, the junction kept 7 bases outside the gene matches. Germline V gene sequence: CDR1 LNHNV, CDR2 YYDKDF (reference sequence). CDR3 nucleotide sequence: TGTGCCACCAGCAGACATAGACAGGGGTGGAATGAGCAGTTCTTC. Amino acid sequence: CATSRHRQGWNEQFF.

The V gene is TRBV2, the J gene TRBJ2-1; TRBD2 agrees at 10 bases. The trim removed 2 bases at V and 5 bases at J, leaving 6 bases unmatched. The CDR3 runs 16 residues. Germline V gene sequence: CDR1 SNHLY, CDR2 FYNNEI. CDR3 loop: CASSESGTSANNEQFF. The DNA for the CDR3 is TGTGCCAGCAGTGAATCAGGGACTAGCGCCAACAATGAGCAGTTCTTC.

In this sample, this clonotype turned up a few times. The genes are TRBV7-8 and TRBJ2-2; perhaps TRBD2 as D (5 bases). Germline CDR1 SGHVS, CDR2 FQNEAQ. This CDR3 is built from 14 residues. The V end was cut by 5 bases, the J end by 5 bases, with 12 bases between. CDR3 bases: TGTGCCAGCAGCGGCAGGACGGGAACCGGGGAGCTGTTTTTT. Translated: CASSGRTGTGELFF.

This clonotype was recorded only once. The rearrangement joins TRBV4-1 to TRBJ2-7, with 7 bases identical to TRBD1. CDR3 size: 15 residues. Germline trimming cut 4 bases from V and 0 bases from J; bases unmatched to any gene: 6. Germline loops: CDR1 MGHRA, CDR2 YSYEKL. The CDR3 spells CASSLIPGGSYEQYV. In DNA, the CDR3 is TGCGCCAGCAGCCTGATCCCAGGGGGCTCCTACGAGCAGTACGTC.

This chain joins TRBV20-1 and TRBJ1-5; D is unresolved. The germline CDR1 and CDR2 sequences are DFQATT and SNEGSKA (reference sequence). Trimming shortened V by 0 bases and J by 3 bases, and 12 bases separated the two germline ends. The CDR3 loop spans 15 amino acids. CDR3 protein: CSARDGRTINQPQHF. CDR3 DNA sequence: TGCAGTGCTAGAGATGGGAGGACGATCAATCAGCCCCAGCATTTT.

In its sample, this clonotype was seen a few times. The chain has TRBV5-3 and TRBJ2-3, with 11 nucleotides matching TRBD2. TRBV5-3 is annotated as an ORF whose role is uncertain. The CDR3 loop spans 19 amino acids. V gave up 3 bases and J gave up 4 bases; unmatched junction bases: 16. CDR3 bases: TGTGCCAGAAGCTGCAAACTACTTAGACTAGCGGGGCTTTCAGATACGCAGTATTTT. This sequence encodes CARSCKLLRLAGLSDTQYF.

The chain is built from TRBV3-1 and TRBJ2-1, with D perhaps TRBD2 (5 bases). This CDR3 has 15 amino acids. The germline V gene has CDR1 LGHDT and CDR2 YNNKEL (reference sequence). V lost 4 bases and J 5 bases, leaving 15 bases between the germline ends. CDR3 residues: CASSLFGTGDNEQFF. CDR3 DNA: TGTGCCAGCAGCCTTTTTGGAACCGGGGACAATGAGCAGTTCTTC.

A few counts support this clonotype. The chain joins TRBV20-1 to TRBJ1-5; D is possibly TRBD1 (5 bases). This CDR3 contains 14 residues. Germline lookup yields CDR1 DFQATT and CDR2 SNEGSKA (reference sequence). The germline V and J ends were trimmed by 3 bases and 0 bases, with 9 bases remaining between them. The CDR3 coding sequence is TGCAGTGCTAGGACAGAGAATAGCAATCAGCCCCAGCATTTT. Protein: CSARTENSNQPQHF.

The CDR3 reads CASSLVPYDRGEDGYGYTF. CDR3 DNA sequence: TGTGCCAGCAGTTTAGTCCCTTATGACAGGGGCGAGGATGGTTATGGCTACACCTTC. The chain links TRBV27 to TRBJ1-2; 8 bases are a match to TRBD1. V shed 2 bases, J shed 5 bases, and the junction held 19 bases outside the gene matches. CDR1 and CDR2 from the germline V gene are MNHEY and SMNVEV (reference sequence). The CDR3 is 19 amino acids.

This clonotype was seen a handful of times. The chain has TRBV5-1 and TRBJ2-1, with 11 nucleotides matching TRBD2. Germline V CDR1 and CDR2: SGHRS, YFSETQ. The CDR3 totals 16 residues. The V and J ends lost 1 base and 5 bases, in that order; junction bases with no gene match: 5. For the CDR3, the DNA is TGCGCCAGCAGCTTGTCTAGCGGGAGGACGAACAATGAGCAGTTCTTC. It codes for CASSLSSGRTNNEQFF.

The chain couples TRBV27 to TRBJ1-6; D uncertain. Per the germline V gene, CDR1 is MNHEY and CDR2 is SMNVEV (reference sequence). This CDR3 has 16 amino acids. The V and J ends lost 5 bases and 0 bases respectively, with 11 bases between them. The CDR3 is CASSVFASSYNSPLHF. CDR3 in DNA: TGTGCCAGCAGTGTTTTTGCCAGCTCCTATAATTCACCCCTCCACTTT.

Details on this clonotype: The junction does not match germline at one end; this may be a read error. The genes are TRBV5-1 and TRBJ2-3; 10 bases fit TRBD1. The CDR3 has 14 residues. The germline V gene encodes CDR1 SGHRS and CDR2 YFSETQ. CDR3 sequence (DNA): TGCGCTAGCAGCCCCGGGACAGGGGCCGATACGCAGTATTTT. It specifies CASSPGTGADTQYF.

At least ten counts were recorded for this clonotype. This chain connects TRBV5-1 to TRBJ2-7, with 10 bases lining up with TRBD2. Germline CDR1 SGHRS, CDR2 YFSETQ. The CDR3 has 15 residues. Trimming at V came to 3 bases and at J to 3 bases, leaving 6 bases not matched to a gene. For the CDR3, the DNA is TGCGCCAGCAGCTCCACTAGCGGGAAAGACTACGAGCAGTACGTC. Amino acids: CASSSTSGKDYEQYV.

This clonotype was counted between two and nine times. The chain recombines TRBV6-1 with TRBJ2-7; the match to TRBD1 covers 10 bases. Losses at the gene ends were 7 bases for V and 4 bases for J; bases not matched to a gene: 4. This CDR3 contains 13 residues. Germline loops: CDR1 MNHNS, CDR2 SASEGT. In DNA form, the CDR3 reads TGTGCCAGCACCTGGACAGGGGGTTACGAGCAGTACGTC. Amino acid sequence: CASTWTGGYEQYV.

This clonotype was detected a few times. The chain has TRBV20-1 and TRBJ2-5; D is unresolved. V lost 2 bases and J 1 base, leaving 11 bases between the germline ends. This CDR3 is built from 14 residues. From germline, CDR1 is DFQATT and CDR2 SNEGSKA (reference sequence). The CDR3 nucleotides read TGCAGTGCTAGACCCCGACCCGCCCAAGAGACCCAGTACTTC. Translation gives CSARPRPAQETQYF.

This clonotype appeared a few times. V and J are TRBV6-5 and TRBJ1-5; a weak D match, TRBD1 (6 bases). Looked up from germline, CDR1 is MNHEY and CDR2 is SVGAGI. The CDR3 contains 13 residues. With 7 bases removed from V and 5 bases from J, the gap between germline ends came to 12 bases. CDR3: CASNSQGHQPQHF. The CDR3 nucleotides are TGTGCCAGCAATTCCCAGGGGCATCAGCCCCAGCATTTT.

V and J are TRBV12-3 or TRBV12-4 and TRBJ2-2; possibly TRBD1 for D (5 bases). V lost 5 bases, J lost 1 base, and 8 bases lay in between. CDR3 size: 14 residues. The CDR3 protein is CASSADRNTGELFF. As DNA, the CDR3 is TGTGCCAGCAGTGCCGACAGGAACACCGGGGAGCTGTTTTTT.

V is TRBV21-1 and J is TRBJ2-5. TRBV21-1 is a pseudogene locus. The CDR3 covers 15 residues. The CDR3 sequence: CASSKEQHHQETQYF. CDR3 in DNA: TGTGCCAGCAGCAAAGAGCAACACCACCAAGAGACCCAGTACTTC.

In its sample, this clonotype was seen a few times. V and J are TRBV12-3 or TRBV12-4 and TRBJ2-2, with a tentative D call TRBD2 (5 bases). The V end was cut by 5 bases, the J end by 5 bases, with 18 bases between. This CDR3 is built from 16 residues. The CDR3 DNA follows: TGTGCCAGCAGTACACGCCTAGCCCCGATGACCGGGGAGCTGTTTTTT. Amino acids: CASSTRLAPMTGELFF.

This chain uses TRBV6-1 with TRBJ2-1; 12 bases agree with TRBD1. The junction had 1 base not matched to a gene; V was cut back by 6 bases and J by 7 bases. Per germline, CDR1 MNHNS and CDR2 SASEGT. The CDR3 loop spans 13 amino acids. The CDR3 DNA reads TGTGCCAGCAGGGGACAGGGGGCAAATGAGCAGTTCTTC. Translated: CASRGQGANEQFF.